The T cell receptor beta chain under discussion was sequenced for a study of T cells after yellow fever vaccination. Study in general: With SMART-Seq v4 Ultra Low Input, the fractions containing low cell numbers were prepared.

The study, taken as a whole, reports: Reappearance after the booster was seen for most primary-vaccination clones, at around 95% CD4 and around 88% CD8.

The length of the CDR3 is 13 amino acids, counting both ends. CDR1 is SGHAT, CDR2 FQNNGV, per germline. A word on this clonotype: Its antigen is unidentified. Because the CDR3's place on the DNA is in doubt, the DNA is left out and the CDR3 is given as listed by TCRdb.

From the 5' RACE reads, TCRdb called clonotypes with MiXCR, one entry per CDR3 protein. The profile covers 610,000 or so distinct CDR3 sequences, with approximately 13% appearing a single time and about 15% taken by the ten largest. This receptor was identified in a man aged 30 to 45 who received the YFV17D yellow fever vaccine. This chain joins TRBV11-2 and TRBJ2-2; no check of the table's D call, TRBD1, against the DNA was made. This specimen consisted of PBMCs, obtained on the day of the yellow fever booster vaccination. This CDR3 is CASSLRARGRLFF.